This T cell receptor (beta chain) was identified during a study of regulatory T cells. This clone was recorded only once. The antigen is unknown. Study outcomes and limitations: Patient CD8+ T cells trended nonsignificantly toward lower Shannon entropy than control CD8+ cells. Regulatory T cells showed the strongest V-J pair restriction and V/J gene skewing among patient repertoires.

Amplification used 52 TRBV primers and 13 TRBJ primers. Generated by immunoSEQ multiplex PCR, the TCRdb table keeps only in-frame clones and is missing some. This sample has 17,000 or so clones; roughly 90% occur once, and the top ten carry over 25%. Autoimmunity was present in every CD3G-deficient patient, worse in two. The clonotype was recovered from a person aged 18 to 29 with CD3G deficiency. The sequenced sample consisted of CD8+ T cells sorted from blood.

As DNA, the CDR3 is TGTGCCAGCAGTGAACGGGTGCATTTCACCGGGGAGCTGTTTTTT. Its protein is CASSERVHFTGELFF. This sequence joins TRBV2 and TRBJ2-2; D gene uncertain. From germline, CDR1 is SNHLY and CDR2 FYNNEI. The CDR3 has 15 residues. With 2 bases removed from V and 4 bases from J, the gap between germline ends came to 11 bases.